In this sample, the clone carrying this T cell receptor (beta chain) turned up many times. Its target is not known. This sample was taken from a study of response to subunit inactivated influenza vaccine. TCRdb redid the calling of the RT-PCR reads with MiXCR, one entry per CDR3 protein. The sample shows under 800,000 distinct CDR3 sequences, about 15% of them seen only once. The CDR3 covers 21 residues. V was cut by 1 base and J by 7 bases, with 29 bases left in between. Germline CDR1 and CDR2: SGHAT and FQNNGV. Overall study results and limits: Authors suggested that a seasonal influenza vaccination recruits few new T cells each time.

Specimen: PBMCs from blood, collected roughly 2 weeks before vaccination. This TCR came from a man aged 45-65 years who received an inactivated influenza vaccine. The chain uses TRBV11-2 and TRBJ1-6; D is ambiguous. CDR3 loop: CASSLGRPSGPDPPLNSPLHF. The CDR3 DNA follows: TGTGCCAGCAGCTTAGGCCGCCCTTCGGGCCCCGACCCCCCGTTAAATTCACCCCTCCACTTT. The variable domain in full, with the rest retrieved from reference TRBV11-2 and TRBJ1-6, is EAGVAQSPRYKIIEKRQSVAFWCNPISGHATLYWYQQILGQGPKLLIQFQNNGVVDDSQLPKDRFSAERLKGVDSTLKIQPAKLEDSAVYLCASSLGRPSGPDPPLNSPLHFGNGTRLTVT.